This T cell receptor beta chain emerged from a study of shared clonotypes between healthy human individuals. In the study overall: Three CD4 naive, three CD4 memory, two CD8 naive and one CD8 memory plate were used per donor. Findings and limits, study-wide: Against clonotypes common to all four donors, non-shared ones had lower generation probabilities. The study sampled only blood, and tissue repertoires likely differ.

Naive-designated CD8 cells lacked CD45RO, were positively enriched for CCR7, and omitted terminally differentiated effector memory CD45RA+ cells. Sequencing was performed with immunoSEQ multiplex PCR; in TCRdb, only in-frame clones are kept and a portion is missing. The sample has roughly 2.1 million clones; approximately 94% are singletons. Comment on this clone: As yet, its antigen is unknown. Other DNA sequences of this sample code for an identical CDR3.

This receptor was obtained from a man aged 18-30 years in good health. Some clones in this sample may be carry-over from other donors' samples. The sequenced sample was naive CD8+ T cells from PBMCs.

Here the CDR3 DNA reads TGTGCCAGCAGCCGGCTTGGCGAGCAGTACTTC. As protein: CASSRLGEQYF. The chain joins TRBV27 to TRBJ2-7; D gene uncertain. Trimming pared 6 bases from V and 6 bases from J, leaving 9 bases between. CDR1 MNHEY and CDR2 SMNVEV come from the germline V gene (reference sequence). This CDR3 contains 11 residues.